Listed below are T cell receptor beta chains from one sample, sequenced in a study of vaccination and CD4 T cells after COVID-19. These receptors have no known antigen. MiXCR was run by TCRdb on the PCR reads, yielding one entry per CDR3 protein. The table shows around 19,000 distinct CDR3 sequences, with roughly 50% occurring only once. Material: CD4+ T cells from blood, cultured in vitro. These receptors all come from a human donor who had recovered from COVID-19. The CDR3 runs from the conserved cysteine through the conserved F or W. Each record gives: V gene, J gene, CDR3 protein.

TRBV10-3	TRBJ1-1	CAISDAVGRETEAFF
TRBV6-1	TRBJ1-2	CASTGTGSIVDYGYTF
TRBV6-1	TRBJ2-7	CASSETGPLGEQYF
TRBV20-1	TRBJ1-2	CSASSSTGTGFNYGYTF
TRBV7-2	TRBJ2-7	CASSLMGLHTYEQYF
TRBV5-4	TRBJ2-1	CASSKGLAFGYNEQFF
TRBV3-1	TRBJ2-7	CASSQGWLAGNEQYF
TRBV6-1	TRBJ2-1	CASSESFALSDNEQFF
TRBV20-1	TRBJ2-3	CSAPRAGWAGDTDTQYF
TRBV2	TRBJ1-2	CASRVERGDYGYTF
TRBV28	TRBJ1-2	CASSFTSGGLSSYTF
TRBV7-2	TRBJ1-4	CASSPDRGNEKLFF
TRBV18	TRBJ1-1	CASSRDSGGYTEAFF
TRBV30	TRBJ1-6	CAWSVSPFGTNNSPLHF
TRBV5-1	TRBJ2-1	CASSLAARFNEQFF
TRBV6-2/TRBV6-3	TRBJ2-1	CAIRDSSYNEQFF
TRBV30	TRBJ2-7	CAWSQEAASGSSYEQYF
TRBV6-2/TRBV6-3	TRBJ1-2	CASSSMAYGYTF
TRBV27	TRBJ2-3	CASSSQGDTQYF
TRBV20-1	TRBJ2-3	CSALSGGLTQYF
TRBV7-2	TRBJ1-1	CASSFKGLGTEAFF
TRBV7-9	TRBJ2-7	CASSQQGAGFYEQYF
TRBV6-1	TRBJ2-6	CASSDWQGVANVLTF
TRBV18	TRBJ1-6	CASSPQRGNNSPLHF
TRBV9	TRBJ1-1	CASSPVRDRDYTEAFF
TRBV11-3	TRBJ2-1	CASTLGRRGAYNEQFF
TRBV12-3/TRBV12-4	TRBJ1-1	CASSPLPLGTEAFF
TRBV4-3	TRBJ2-2	CASSQESQGAFAGELFF
TRBV7-8	TRBJ2-2	CASSLMVLAGVRAGELFF
TRBV7-3	TRBJ2-3	CASSYGVGGTDTQYF
TRBV19	TRBJ1-5	CASSIDQGRHQPQHF
TRBV6-1	TRBJ2-2	CASRPTGNTGELFF